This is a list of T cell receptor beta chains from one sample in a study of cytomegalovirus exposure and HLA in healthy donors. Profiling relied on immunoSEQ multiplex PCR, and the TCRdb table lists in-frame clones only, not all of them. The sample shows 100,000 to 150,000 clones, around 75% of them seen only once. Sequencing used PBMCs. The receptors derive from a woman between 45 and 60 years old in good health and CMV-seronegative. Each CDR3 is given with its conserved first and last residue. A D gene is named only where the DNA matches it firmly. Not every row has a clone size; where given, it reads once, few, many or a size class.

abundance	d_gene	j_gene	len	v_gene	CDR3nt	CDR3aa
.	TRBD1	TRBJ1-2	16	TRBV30	TGTGCCTGGAGTAAGGCTCGCCTGACAGGGGGTGGCGGCTACACCTTC	CAWSKARLTGGGGYTF
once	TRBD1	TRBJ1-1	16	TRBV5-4	TGTGCCAGCACCGCACGAAAACGGGACAGAGACACTGAAGCTTTCTTT	CASTARKRDRDTEAFF
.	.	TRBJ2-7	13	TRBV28	TGTGCCAGCAGTGAGGGGGTTATATACGAGCAGTACTTC	CASSEGVIYEQYF
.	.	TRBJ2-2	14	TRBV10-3	TGTGCCATCGGGGATCTAGCCCCAACCGGGGAGCTGTTTTTT	CAIGDLAPTGELFF
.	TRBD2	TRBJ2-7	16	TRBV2	TGTGCCAGCAGGCCGGATAGGACTAGCGGGAGTGGCGAGCAGTACTTC	CASRPDRTSGSGEQYF
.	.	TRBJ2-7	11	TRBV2	TGTGCCAGCACCAACCACTACGAGCAGTACTTC	CASTNHYEQYF
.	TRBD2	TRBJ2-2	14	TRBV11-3	TGTGCCAGCAGCTTAGGTACTAGCGGGAGTGAGCTGTTTTTT	CASSLGTSGSELFF
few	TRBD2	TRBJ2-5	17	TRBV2	TGTGCCAGCAGTAGAGGGGCTAGCGGGAGCCTTGGGGAGACCCAGTACTTC	CASSRGASGSLGETQYF
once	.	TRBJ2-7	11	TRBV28	TGTGCCAGCCGGGCAGGGCATGAGCAGTACTTC	CASRAGHEQYF
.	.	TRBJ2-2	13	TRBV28	TGTGCCACCACCCGGGTGGACACCGGGGAGCTGTTTTTT	CATTRVDTGELFF
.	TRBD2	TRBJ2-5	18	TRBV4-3	TGCGCCAGCAGCCAAGGATCGACAAGCGGGAGCCCCAAAGAGACCCAGTACTTC	CASSQGSTSGSPKETQYF
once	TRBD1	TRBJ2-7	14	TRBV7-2	TGTGCCAGCAGCTCCGGGACAGGGGTTTTGGAGCAGTACTTC	CASSSGTGVLEQYF
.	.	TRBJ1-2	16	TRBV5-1	TGCGCCAGCGGCAATCCAACAGGGAGTAGCGCCTATGGCTACACCTTC	CASGNPTGSSAYGYTF
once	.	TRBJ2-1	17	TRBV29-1	TGCAGCGTTGCCTATGGGTGGAGCGCGAGCTCCTACAATGAGCAGTTCTTC	CSVAYGWSASSYNEQFF
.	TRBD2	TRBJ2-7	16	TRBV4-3	TGCGCCAGCAGCCAAGACCGACTAGCGGGAGAATACGAGCAGTACTTC	CASSQDRLAGEYEQYF
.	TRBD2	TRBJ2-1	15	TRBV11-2	TGTGCCAGCAGCCCCCTAAGCGGGAGCGGTAATGAGCAGTTCTTC	CASSPLSGSGNEQFF
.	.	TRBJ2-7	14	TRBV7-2	TGTGCCAGCAGCCAACCGGGGGACTCCTACGAGCAGTACTTC	CASSQPGDSYEQYF
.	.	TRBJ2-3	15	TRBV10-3	TGTGCCATCAGTGGGGGGGACGGTGGCACAGATACGCAGTATTTT	CAISGGDGGTDTQYF
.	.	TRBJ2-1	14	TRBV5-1	TGCGCCAGCCACCTGGGGGAGGGGGTCGATGAGCAGTTCTTC	CASHLGEGVDEQFF
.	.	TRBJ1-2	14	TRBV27	TGTGCCAGCAGTCCACGACAGGAAACGAGAGGCTACACCTTC	CASSPRQETRGYTF
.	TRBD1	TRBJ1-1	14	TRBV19	TGTGCCAGTACGGACAGGGGGAGAAGGACTGAAGCTTTCTTT	CASTDRGRRTEAFF
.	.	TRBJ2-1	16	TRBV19	TGTGCCAGTAGTATTGGAGGTCTAGCTCAACGCAATGAGCAGTTCTTC	CASSIGGLAQRNEQFF
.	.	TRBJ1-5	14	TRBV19	TGTGCCAGTAACGGGGGGCGAAGCAATCAGCCCCAGCATTTT	CASNGGRSNQPQHF
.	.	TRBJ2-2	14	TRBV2	TGTGCCAGCAGATCTCAGGGGATTTCCGGGGAGCTGTTTTTT	CASRSQGISGELFF
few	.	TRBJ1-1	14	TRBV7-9	TGTTCCAGCAGCCCTTACAGAGAGAACACTGAAGCTTTCTTT	CSSSPYRENTEAFF
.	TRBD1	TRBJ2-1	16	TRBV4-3	TGCGCCAGCAGCCAAGATTATGGGACAGGGTGGGATGAGCAGTTCTTC	CASSQDYGTGWDEQFF
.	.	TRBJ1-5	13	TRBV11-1	TGTGCCAGCAGCTTGAGCCGCGCTCAGCCCCAGCATTTT	CASSLSRAQPQHF
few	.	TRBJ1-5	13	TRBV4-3	TGCGCCAGCAGCCAAGATTTCGATCAGCCCCAGCATTTT	CASSQDFDQPQHF
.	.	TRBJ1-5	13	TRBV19	TGTGCCAGTAGTATTGAGGGCAATCAGCCCCAGCATTTT	CASSIEGNQPQHF
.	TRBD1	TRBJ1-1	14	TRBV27	TGTGCCAGCAGTTTAGGATGGGACAGGGTACAGGCTTTCTTT	CASSLGWDRVQAFF
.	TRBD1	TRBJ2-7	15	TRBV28	TGTGCCAGCAGGCCGACAGGGGATTCGATTAACGAGCAGTACTTC	CASRPTGDSINEQYF
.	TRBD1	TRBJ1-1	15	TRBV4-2	TGTGCCAGCACCCCAAATGCCGGGACAGACACTGAAGCTTTCTTT	CASTPNAGTDTEAFF
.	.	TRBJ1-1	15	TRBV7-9	TGTGCCAGCAGACCCACCGCAGGGGTGAACACTGAAGCTTTCTTT	CASRPTAGVNTEAFF
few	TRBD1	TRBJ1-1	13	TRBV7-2	TGTGCCAGCAGCTTAGGTGGGACAGGTGAAGCTTTCTTT	CASSLGGTGEAFF
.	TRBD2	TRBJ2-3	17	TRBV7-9	TGTTCCAGCAGCCGACTAGGGACTAGCGGGGGCACAGATACGCAGTATTTT	CSSSRLGTSGGTDTQYF
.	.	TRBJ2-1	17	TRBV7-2	TGTGCCAGCAGATGGCGAGGGGGAGCGGACCGCACCGATGAGCAGTTCTTC	CASRWRGGADRTDEQFF
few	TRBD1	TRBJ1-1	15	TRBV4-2	TGTGCCAGCAGCCACCTGGCAGGGGGCGGCACTGAAGCTTTCTTT	CASSHLAGGGTEAFF
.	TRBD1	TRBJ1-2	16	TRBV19	TGTGCCAGTAGTATAATCGGGACAGGGGACAACTATGGCTACACCTTC	CASSIIGTGDNYGYTF
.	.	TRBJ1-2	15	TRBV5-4	TGTGCCAGCAGCTCCTCGGGGGGCAATAACTATGGCTACACCTTC	CASSSSGGNNYGYTF
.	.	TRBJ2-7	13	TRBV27	TGTGCCAGCAGTTCGACTAGTTACCACGAGCAGTACTTC	CASSSTSYHEQYF
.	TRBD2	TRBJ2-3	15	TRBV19	TGTGCCAGTATGGGACTAGCGGGATTCACAGATACGCAGTATTTT	CASMGLAGFTDTQYF
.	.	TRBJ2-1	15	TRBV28	TGTGCCAGCAGTCCCAGCGGGCGACACTACAATGAGCAGTTCTTC	CASSPSGRHYNEQFF
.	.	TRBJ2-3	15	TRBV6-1	TGTGCCAGCAGTGAAATAGCGGTGGCCACAGATACGCAGTATTTT	CASSEIAVATDTQYF
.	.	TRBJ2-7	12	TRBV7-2	TGTGCCAGCAGCTCAAATCCCTACGAGCAGTACTTC	CASSSNPYEQYF
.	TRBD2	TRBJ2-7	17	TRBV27	TGTGCCAGCAGTTTACGACTAGCGGGACCCCTTTCGAACGAGCAGTACTTC	CASSLRLAGPLSNEQYF
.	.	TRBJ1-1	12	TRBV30	TGTGCCTGGAGTGTCCGAACAAATGAAGCTTTCTTT	CAWSVRTNEAFF
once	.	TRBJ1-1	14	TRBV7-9	TGTGCCAGCAGCTTAGAAGGGGGATACACTGAAGCTTTCTTT	CASSLEGGYTEAFF